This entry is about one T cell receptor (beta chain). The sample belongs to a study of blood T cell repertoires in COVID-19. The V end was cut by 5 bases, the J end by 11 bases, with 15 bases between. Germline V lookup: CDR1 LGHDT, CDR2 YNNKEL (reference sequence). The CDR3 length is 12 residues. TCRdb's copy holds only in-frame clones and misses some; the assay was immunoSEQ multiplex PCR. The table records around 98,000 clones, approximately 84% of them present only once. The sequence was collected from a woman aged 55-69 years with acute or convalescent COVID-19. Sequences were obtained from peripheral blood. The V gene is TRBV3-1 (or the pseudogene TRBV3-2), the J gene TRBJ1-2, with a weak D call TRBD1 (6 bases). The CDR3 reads CASSVRRGVYTF. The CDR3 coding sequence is TGTGCCAGCAGCGTACGCAGGGGCGTATACACCTTC.